Listed below are T cell receptor beta chains from one sample, sequenced in a study of blood T cell repertoires in COVID-19. Method: immunoSEQ multiplex PCR; TCRdb's copy keeps in-frame clones and lacks some. The sample lists about 180,000 clones, 80% to 85% seen once, with 7.6% in the top ten. The sample consisted of peripheral blood. These receptor sequences come from a woman in her 70s with COVID-19, enrolled during active disease. Each CDR3 is given with its conserved first and last residue. The D gene is left open where the match is weak. Clone size is shown for a subset of rows, as once, few, many or a class of expanded clone.

v_call	d_call	j_call	clone_size	cdr3_aa	cdr3_nt
TRBV7-9	TRBD2	TRBJ2-1	once	CASSLPSLAGEVGQFF	TGTGCCAGCAGCTTACCCAGCCTAGCGGGAGAGGTAGGGCAGTTCTTC
TRBV6-2/TRBV6-3	.	TRBJ1-1	.	CASSYRAGQRLNAFF	TGTGCCAGCAGTTATCGTGCGGGCCAGCGGTTGAATGCTTTCTTT
TRBV11-2	.	TRBJ2-7	.	CASSPPKLSYEQYF	TGTGCCAGCAGCCCCCCAAAGCTGAGCTACGAGCAGTACTTC
TRBV29-1	TRBD2	TRBJ2-7	.	CSVEVGGRDEQYF	TGCAGCGTTGAAGTGGGCGGGAGGGACGAGCAGTACTTC
TRBV5-1	.	TRBJ2-2	.	CASSSVTSTGELFF	TGCGCCAGCAGCTCGGTTACTAGCACCGGGGAGCTGTTTTTT
TRBV27	TRBD1	TRBJ2-7	.	CASSLLGQGARYEQYF	TGTGCCAGCAGTTTACTGGGACAGGGGGCGCGGTACGAGCAGTACTTC
TRBV6-5	.	TRBJ1-1	.	CASSYRTSGGTEAFF	TGTGCCAGCAGTTACCGGACCTCGGGAGGCACTGAAGCTTTCTTT
TRBV5-5	TRBD2	TRBJ2-5	.	CASSSGRGETQYF	TGTGCCAGCAGCTCGGGGAGGGGCGAGACCCAGTACTTC
TRBV11-3	.	TRBJ2-3	once	CASSLDSDTQYF	TGTGCCAGCAGCTTAGACTCAGATACGCAGTATTTT
TRBV20-1	.	TRBJ1-1	.	CSASTDMNTEAFF	TGCAGTGCTAGTACCGACATGAACACTGAAGCTTTCTTT
TRBV30	.	TRBJ2-1	.	CAWRGQGNEQFF	TGTGCCTGGAGAGGTCAGGGCAATGAGCAGTTCTTC